Listed below are T cell receptor beta chains from one sample, sequenced in a study of blood T cell repertoires in COVID-19. This table comes from immunoSEQ multiplex PCR, and its TCRdb copy is limited to in-frame clones, with some not included. The repertoire holds around 290,000 clones, more than 75% seen once, with 2% in the top ten. The sequenced material came from PBMCs or T cells enriched from blood (not recorded which). These receptors all come from a woman in her sixties in a cohort exposed to, infected with or recovered from COVID-19 (not recorded which). Each CDR3 is given with its conserved first and last residue. The D gene is left open where the match is weak. Clone sizes are given selectively: once, few, many, or a class where the clone is expanded.

v_gene: TRBV10-1
d_gene: .
j_gene: TRBJ2-7
abundance: .
CDR3aa: CASSLSQGASSGEQYF
CDR3nt: TGCGCCAGCAGTCTAAGCCAGGGCGCCAGCTCGGGCGAGCAGTACTTC

v_gene: TRBV5-3
d_gene: .
j_gene: TRBJ2-7
abundance: .
CDR3aa: CARSLEGAGSFHEQYF
CDR3nt: TGTGCCAGAAGCTTGGAAGGAGCAGGGTCCTTTCACGAGCAGTACTTC

v_gene: TRBV6-1
d_gene: .
j_gene: TRBJ2-4
abundance: few
CDR3aa: CASSDNGTPAYF
CDR3nt: TGTGCCAGCAGTGACAACGGGACTCCAGCGTACTTC

v_gene: TRBV6-5
d_gene: TRBD1
j_gene: TRBJ1-5
abundance: .
CDR3aa: CASSPDRAGQPQHF
CDR3nt: TGTGCCAGCAGCCCGGACAGGGCGGGACAGCCCCAGCATTTT

v_gene: TRBV28
d_gene: .
j_gene: TRBJ1-6
abundance: .
CDR3aa: CASSFGQGFSPLHF
CDR3nt: TGTGCCAGCAGTTTCGGGCAGGGGTTTTCACCCCTCCACTTT

v_gene: TRBV6-5
d_gene: .
j_gene: TRBJ1-4
abundance: .
CDR3aa: CASSYSDYNEKLFF
CDR3nt: TGTGCCAGCAGTTACTCCGACTATAACGAAAAACTGTTTTTT

v_gene: TRBV7-6
d_gene: TRBD1
j_gene: TRBJ1-2
abundance: .
CDR3aa: CASSPNTGGGYGYTF
CDR3nt: TGTGCCAGCAGCCCGAATACAGGGGGCGGCTATGGCTACACCTTC

v_gene: TRBV7-2
d_gene: .
j_gene: TRBJ1-5
abundance: .
CDR3aa: CASNNRANQPQHF
CDR3nt: TGTGCCAGCAATAACAGGGCCAATCAGCCCCAGCATTTT

v_gene: TRBV27
d_gene: .
j_gene: TRBJ2-1
abundance: .
CDR3aa: CASSLSRGPYNEQFF
CDR3nt: TGTGCCAGCAGCCTCTCAAGGGGCCCCTACAATGAGCAGTTCTTC

v_gene: TRBV4-1
d_gene: TRBD2
j_gene: TRBJ2-1
abundance: .
CDR3aa: CASSRLLARKNNEQFF
CDR3nt: TGCGCCAGCAGCCGATTACTAGCGAGGAAGAACAATGAGCAGTTCTTC

v_gene: TRBV18
d_gene: .
j_gene: TRBJ1-3
abundance: once
CDR3aa: CASSPKSSTVSGNTIYF
CDR3nt: TGTGCCAGCTCACCTAAGTCGTCAACAGTCTCTGGAAACACCATATATTTT

v_gene: TRBV28
d_gene: TRBD1
j_gene: TRBJ2-7
abundance: .
CDR3aa: CASSPSATGVHEQYF
CDR3nt: TGTGCCAGCAGTCCCTCAGCAACAGGGGTTCACGAGCAGTACTTC

v_gene: TRBV6-5
d_gene: .
j_gene: TRBJ1-1
abundance: .
CDR3aa: CASSYSPTGGYTEAFF
CDR3nt: TGTGCCAGCAGTTATTCCCCGACGGGGGGTTACACTGAAGCTTTCTTT

v_gene: TRBV18
d_gene: .
j_gene: TRBJ2-5
abundance: .
CDR3aa: CASSPGVRETQYF
CDR3nt: TGTGCCAGCTCACCTGGAGTGCGGGAGACCCAGTACTTC

v_gene: TRBV7-2
d_gene: .
j_gene: TRBJ1-1
abundance: .
CDR3aa: CASSLDPLRAFF
CDR3nt: TGTGCCAGCAGCTTAGACCCTTTGAGGGCTTTCTTT

v_gene: TRBV24-1
d_gene: TRBD1
j_gene: TRBJ2-7
abundance: .
CDR3aa: CATSDPGQGIKQYF
CDR3nt: TGTGCCACCAGTGACCCGGGACAGGGGATCAAGCAGTACTTC

v_gene: TRBV9
d_gene: .
j_gene: TRBJ2-5
abundance: .
CDR3aa: CASSARDRRQQETQYF
CDR3nt: TGTGCCAGCAGCGCCCGTGACAGGAGACAACAAGAGACCCAGTACTTC

v_gene: TRBV15
d_gene: TRBD2
j_gene: TRBJ2-3
abundance: .
CDR3aa: CATSRDRGGSTDTQYF
CDR3nt: TGTGCCACCAGCAGAGATCGCGGGGGAAGCACAGATACGCAGTATTTT

v_gene: TRBV10-2
d_gene: TRBD1
j_gene: TRBJ1-5
abundance: .
CDR3aa: CASRGTDQNQPQHF
CDR3nt: TGCGCCAGCAGGGGGACAGACCAAAATCAGCCCCAGCATTTT

v_gene: TRBV11-2
d_gene: TRBD2
j_gene: TRBJ2-7
abundance: .
CDR3aa: CASSVGLAGGYEQYF
CDR3nt: TGTGCCAGCAGCGTGGGACTAGCGGGAGGCTACGAGCAGTACTTC

v_gene: TRBV11-2
d_gene: .
j_gene: TRBJ1-3
abundance: .
CDR3aa: CASSLVGSAGNTIYF
CDR3nt: TGTGCCAGCAGCTTAGTAGGGAGTGCTGGAAACACCATATATTTT

v_gene: TRBV28
d_gene: .
j_gene: TRBJ1-5
abundance: .
CDR3aa: CASSLWGRVRNQPQHF
CDR3nt: TGTGCCAGCAGTTTGTGGGGCCGGGTTAGAAATCAGCCCCAGCATTTT

v_gene: TRBV5-6
d_gene: .
j_gene: TRBJ2-7
abundance: .
CDR3aa: CASSTRDKEQYF
CDR3nt: TGTGCCAGCAGCACCAGGGACAAGGAGCAGTACTTC

v_gene: TRBV5-1
d_gene: .
j_gene: TRBJ2-1
abundance: .
CDR3aa: CASSVGYSYNEQFF
CDR3nt: TGCGCCAGCAGCGTCGGGTACTCCTACAATGAGCAGTTCTTC

v_gene: TRBV7-2
d_gene: .
j_gene: TRBJ2-2
abundance: .
CDR3aa: CASSLQVIGATGELFF
CDR3nt: TGTGCCAGCAGCCTACAGGTCATAGGAGCCACCGGGGAGCTGTTTTTT

v_gene: TRBV5-4
d_gene: TRBD1
j_gene: TRBJ1-2
abundance: .
CDR3aa: CASSSTGRSPGYTF
CDR3nt: TGTGCCAGCAGCTCGACAGGGAGGAGCCCTGGCTACACCTTC

v_gene: TRBV5-6
d_gene: TRBD1
j_gene: TRBJ1-5
abundance: .
CDR3aa: CASSFLTGANQPQHF
CDR3nt: TGTGCCAGCAGCTTTTTGACAGGGGCGAATCAGCCCCAGCATTTT

v_gene: TRBV11-2
d_gene: TRBD2
j_gene: TRBJ2-1
abundance: .
CDR3aa: CASTRTSGINEQFF
CDR3nt: TGTGCCAGCACTAGGACTAGCGGGATCAATGAGCAGTTCTTC

v_gene: TRBV6-6
d_gene: TRBD2
j_gene: TRBJ2-1
abundance: .
CDR3aa: CASSRTSGSGISYNEQFF
CDR3nt: TGTGCCAGCAGTCGTACTAGCGGGAGTGGGATCTCCTACAATGAGCAGTTCTTC

v_gene: TRBV10-2
d_gene: .
j_gene: TRBJ2-3
abundance: .
CDR3aa: CASAFSGGTDTQYF
CDR3nt: TGCGCCAGCGCCTTTAGCGGCGGAACAGATACGCAGTATTTT

v_gene: TRBV10-3
d_gene: .
j_gene: TRBJ1-5
abundance: .
CDR3aa: CAISEGDRLNQPQHF
CDR3nt: TGTGCCATCAGTGAGGGCGACAGACTTAATCAGCCCCAGCATTTT

v_gene: TRBV7-2
d_gene: .
j_gene: TRBJ2-7
abundance: .
CDR3aa: CASSGGLSYEQYF
CDR3nt: TGTGCCAGCAGCGGGGGCCTCTCCTACGAGCAGTACTTC

v_gene: TRBV28
d_gene: TRBD1
j_gene: TRBJ1-5
abundance: .
CDR3aa: CASRPQGGQPQHF
CDR3nt: TGTGCCAGCAGACCACAGGGGGGCCAGCCCCAGCATTTT

v_gene: TRBV27
d_gene: .
j_gene: TRBJ2-7
abundance: .
CDR3aa: CASWAGYSYEQYF
CDR3nt: TGTGCCAGCTGGGCGGGTTACTCCTACGAGCAGTACTTC

v_gene: TRBV7-2
d_gene: .
j_gene: TRBJ2-3
abundance: .
CDR3aa: CASSYGGGTNTQYF
CDR3nt: TGTGCCAGCAGCTACGGTGGGGGCACAAATACGCAGTATTTT

v_gene: TRBV3-1/TRBV3-2
d_gene: TRBD1
j_gene: TRBJ1-5
abundance: .
CDR3aa: CASSPGVDRGINQPQHF
CDR3nt: TGTGCCAGCAGCCCGGGGGTGGACAGGGGCATCAATCAGCCCCAGCATTTT